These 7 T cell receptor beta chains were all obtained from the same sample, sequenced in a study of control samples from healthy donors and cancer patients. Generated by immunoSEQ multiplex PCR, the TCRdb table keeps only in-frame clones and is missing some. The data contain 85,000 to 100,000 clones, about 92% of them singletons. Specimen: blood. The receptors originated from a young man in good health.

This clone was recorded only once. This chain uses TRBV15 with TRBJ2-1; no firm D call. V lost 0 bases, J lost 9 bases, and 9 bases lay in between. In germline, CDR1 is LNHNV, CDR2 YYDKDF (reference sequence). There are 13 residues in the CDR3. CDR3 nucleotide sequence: TGTGCCACCAGCAGAGATGTTGGTACTGAGCAGTTCTTC. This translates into CATSRDVGTEQFF.

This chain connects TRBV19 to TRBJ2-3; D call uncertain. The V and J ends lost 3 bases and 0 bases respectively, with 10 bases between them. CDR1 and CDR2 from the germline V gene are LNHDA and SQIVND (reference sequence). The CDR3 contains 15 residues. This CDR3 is CASSIRIVSTDTQYF. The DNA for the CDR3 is TGTGCCAGTAGTATCAGGATAGTAAGCACAGATACGCAGTATTTT.

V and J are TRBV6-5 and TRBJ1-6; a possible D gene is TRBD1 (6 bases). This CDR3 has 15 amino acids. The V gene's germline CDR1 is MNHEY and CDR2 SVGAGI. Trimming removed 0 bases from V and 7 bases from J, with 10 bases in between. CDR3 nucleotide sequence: TGTGCCAGCAGTTACTCCTCCGGACAGAATTCACCCCTCCACTTT. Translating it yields CASSYSSGQNSPLHF.

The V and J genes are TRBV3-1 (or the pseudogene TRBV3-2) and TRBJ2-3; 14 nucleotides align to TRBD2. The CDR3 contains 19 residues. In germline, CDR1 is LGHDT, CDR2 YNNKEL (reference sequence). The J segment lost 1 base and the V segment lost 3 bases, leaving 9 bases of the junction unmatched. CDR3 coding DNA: TGTGCCAGCAGCCACCGGACTAGCGGGAGGAGGGTTGGCACAGATACGCAGTATTTT. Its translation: CASSHRTSGRRVGTDTQYF.

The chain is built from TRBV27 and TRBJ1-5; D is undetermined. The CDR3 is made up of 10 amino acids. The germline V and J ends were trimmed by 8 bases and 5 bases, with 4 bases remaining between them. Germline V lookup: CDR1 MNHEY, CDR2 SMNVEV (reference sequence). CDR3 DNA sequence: TGTGCCAGCGGATATCAGCCCCAGCATTTT. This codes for CASGYQPQHF.

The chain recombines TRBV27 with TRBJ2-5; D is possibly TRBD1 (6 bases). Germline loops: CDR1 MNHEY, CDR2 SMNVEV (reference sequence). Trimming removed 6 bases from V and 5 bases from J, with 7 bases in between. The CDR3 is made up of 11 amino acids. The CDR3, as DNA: TGTGCCAGCAGGCAGGGGGAGACCCAGTACTTC. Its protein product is CASRQGETQYF.

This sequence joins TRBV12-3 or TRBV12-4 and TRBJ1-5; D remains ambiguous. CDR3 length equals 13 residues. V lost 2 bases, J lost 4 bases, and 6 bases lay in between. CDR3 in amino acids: CASSLSVNQPQHF. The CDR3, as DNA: TGTGCCAGCAGTTTAAGTGTGAATCAGCCCCAGCATTTT.